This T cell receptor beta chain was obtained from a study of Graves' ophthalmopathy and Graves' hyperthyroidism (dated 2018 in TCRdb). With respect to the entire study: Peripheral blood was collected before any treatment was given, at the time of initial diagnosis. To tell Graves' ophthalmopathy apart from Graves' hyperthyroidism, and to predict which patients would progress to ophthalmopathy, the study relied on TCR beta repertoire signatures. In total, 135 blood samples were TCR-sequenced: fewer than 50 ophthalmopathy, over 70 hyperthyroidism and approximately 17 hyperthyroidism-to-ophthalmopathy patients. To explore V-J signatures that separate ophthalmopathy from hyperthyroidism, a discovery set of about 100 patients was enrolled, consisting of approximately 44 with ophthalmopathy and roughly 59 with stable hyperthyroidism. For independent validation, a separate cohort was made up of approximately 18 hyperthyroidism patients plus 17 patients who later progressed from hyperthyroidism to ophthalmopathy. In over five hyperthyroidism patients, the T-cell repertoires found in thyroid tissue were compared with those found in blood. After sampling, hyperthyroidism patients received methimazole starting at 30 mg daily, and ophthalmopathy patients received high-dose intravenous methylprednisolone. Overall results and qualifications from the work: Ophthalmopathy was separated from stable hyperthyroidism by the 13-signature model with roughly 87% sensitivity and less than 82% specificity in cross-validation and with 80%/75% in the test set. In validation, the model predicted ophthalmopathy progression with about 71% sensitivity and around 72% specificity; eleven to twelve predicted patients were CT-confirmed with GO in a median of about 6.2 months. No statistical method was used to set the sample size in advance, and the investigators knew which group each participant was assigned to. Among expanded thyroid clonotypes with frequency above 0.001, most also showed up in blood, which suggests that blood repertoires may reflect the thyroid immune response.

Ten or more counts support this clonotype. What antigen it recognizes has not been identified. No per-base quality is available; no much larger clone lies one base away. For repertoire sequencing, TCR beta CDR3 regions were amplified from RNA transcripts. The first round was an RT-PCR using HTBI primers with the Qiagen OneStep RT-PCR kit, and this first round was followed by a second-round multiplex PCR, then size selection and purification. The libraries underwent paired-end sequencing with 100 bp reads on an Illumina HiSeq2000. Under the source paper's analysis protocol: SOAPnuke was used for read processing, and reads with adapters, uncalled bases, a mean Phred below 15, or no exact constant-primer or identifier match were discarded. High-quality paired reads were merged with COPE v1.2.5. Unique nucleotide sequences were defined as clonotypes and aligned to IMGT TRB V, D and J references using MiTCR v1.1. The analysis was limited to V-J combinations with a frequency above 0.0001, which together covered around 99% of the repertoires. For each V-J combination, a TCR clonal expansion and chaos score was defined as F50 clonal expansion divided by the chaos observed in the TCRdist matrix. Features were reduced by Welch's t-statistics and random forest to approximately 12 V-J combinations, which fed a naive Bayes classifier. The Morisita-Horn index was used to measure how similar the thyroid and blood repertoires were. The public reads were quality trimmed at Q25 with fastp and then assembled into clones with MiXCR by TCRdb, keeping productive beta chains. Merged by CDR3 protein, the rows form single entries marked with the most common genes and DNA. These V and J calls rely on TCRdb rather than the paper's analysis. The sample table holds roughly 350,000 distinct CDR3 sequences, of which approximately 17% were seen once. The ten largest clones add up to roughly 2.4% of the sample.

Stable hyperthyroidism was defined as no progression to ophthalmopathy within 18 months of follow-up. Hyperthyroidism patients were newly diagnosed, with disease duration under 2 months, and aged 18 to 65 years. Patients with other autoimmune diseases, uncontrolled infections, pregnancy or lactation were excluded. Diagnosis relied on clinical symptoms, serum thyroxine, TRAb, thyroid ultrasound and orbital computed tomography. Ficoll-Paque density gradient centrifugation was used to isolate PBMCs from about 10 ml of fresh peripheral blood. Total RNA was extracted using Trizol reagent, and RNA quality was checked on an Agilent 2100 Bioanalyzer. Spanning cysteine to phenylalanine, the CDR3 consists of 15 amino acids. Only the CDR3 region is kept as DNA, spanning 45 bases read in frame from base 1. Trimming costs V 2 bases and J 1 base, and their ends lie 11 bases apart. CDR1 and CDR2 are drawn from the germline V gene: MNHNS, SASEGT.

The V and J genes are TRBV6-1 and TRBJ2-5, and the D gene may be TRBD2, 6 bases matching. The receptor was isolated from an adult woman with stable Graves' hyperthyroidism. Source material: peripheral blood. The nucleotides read TGTGCCAGCAGTGAACTAGCGTTCCCCCAAGAGACCCAGTACTTC. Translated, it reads CASSELAFPQETQYF.